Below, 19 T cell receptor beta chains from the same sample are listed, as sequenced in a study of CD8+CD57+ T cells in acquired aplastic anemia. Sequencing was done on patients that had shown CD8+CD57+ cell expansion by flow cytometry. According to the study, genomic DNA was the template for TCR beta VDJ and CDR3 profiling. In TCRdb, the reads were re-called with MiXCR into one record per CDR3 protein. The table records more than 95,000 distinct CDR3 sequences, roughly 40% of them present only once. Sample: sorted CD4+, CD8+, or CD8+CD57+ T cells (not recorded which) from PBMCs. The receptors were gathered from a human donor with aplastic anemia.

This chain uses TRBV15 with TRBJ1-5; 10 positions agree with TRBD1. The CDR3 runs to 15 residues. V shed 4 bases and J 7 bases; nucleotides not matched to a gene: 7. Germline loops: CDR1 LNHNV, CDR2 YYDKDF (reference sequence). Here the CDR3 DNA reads TGTGCCACCAGCACTAGGACAGGGGGTATGCAGCCCCAGCATTTT. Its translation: CATSTRTGGMQPQHF.

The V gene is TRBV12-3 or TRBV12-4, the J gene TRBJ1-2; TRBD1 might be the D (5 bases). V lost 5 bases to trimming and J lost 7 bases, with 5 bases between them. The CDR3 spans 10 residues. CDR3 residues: CASSGTGYTF. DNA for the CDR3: TGTGCCAGCAGTGGGACTGGCTACACCTTC.

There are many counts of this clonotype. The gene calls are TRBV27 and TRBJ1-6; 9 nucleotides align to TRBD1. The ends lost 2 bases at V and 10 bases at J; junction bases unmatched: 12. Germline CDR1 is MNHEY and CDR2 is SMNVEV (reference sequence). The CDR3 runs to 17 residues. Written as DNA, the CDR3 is TGTGCCAGCAGTTTAGAGGGGGACAGGGACAGATTCTCACCCCTCCACTTT. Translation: CASSLEGDRDRFSPLHF.

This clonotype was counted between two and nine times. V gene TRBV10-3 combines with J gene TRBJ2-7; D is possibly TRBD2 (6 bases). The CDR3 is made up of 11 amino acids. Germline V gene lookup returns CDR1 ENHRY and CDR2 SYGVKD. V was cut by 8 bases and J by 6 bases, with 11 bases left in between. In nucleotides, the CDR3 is TGTGCCATCGGGAGGAGCGGCGAGCAGTACTTC. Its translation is CAIGRSGEQYF.

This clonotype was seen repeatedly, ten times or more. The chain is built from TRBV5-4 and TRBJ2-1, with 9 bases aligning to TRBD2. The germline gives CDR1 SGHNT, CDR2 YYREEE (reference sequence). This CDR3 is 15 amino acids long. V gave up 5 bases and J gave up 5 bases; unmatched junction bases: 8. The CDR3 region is CASSPGIAGDNEQFF. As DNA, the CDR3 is TGTGCCAGCAGTCCCGGGATAGCGGGGGACAATGAGCAGTTCTTC. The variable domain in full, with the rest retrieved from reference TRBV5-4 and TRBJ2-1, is ETGVTQSPTHLIKTRGQQVTLRCSSQSGHNTVSWYQQALGQGPQFIFQYYREEENGRGNFPPRFSGLQFPNYSSELNVNALELDDSALYLCASSPGIAGDNEQFFGPGTRLTVL.

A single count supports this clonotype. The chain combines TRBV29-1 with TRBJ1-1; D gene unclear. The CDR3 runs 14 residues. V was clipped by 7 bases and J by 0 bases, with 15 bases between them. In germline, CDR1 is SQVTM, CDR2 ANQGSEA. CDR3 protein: CSAEGQRMNTEAFF. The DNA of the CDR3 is TGCAGCGCCGAGGGCCAGAGGATGAACACTGAAGCTTTCTTT.

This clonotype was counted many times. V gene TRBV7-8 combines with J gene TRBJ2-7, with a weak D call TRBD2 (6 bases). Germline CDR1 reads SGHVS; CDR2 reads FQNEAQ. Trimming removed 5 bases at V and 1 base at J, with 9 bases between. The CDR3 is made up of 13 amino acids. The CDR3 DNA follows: TGTGCCAGCAGCAGAGGGACTTCCTACGAGCAGTACGTC. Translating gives CASSRGTSYEQYV.

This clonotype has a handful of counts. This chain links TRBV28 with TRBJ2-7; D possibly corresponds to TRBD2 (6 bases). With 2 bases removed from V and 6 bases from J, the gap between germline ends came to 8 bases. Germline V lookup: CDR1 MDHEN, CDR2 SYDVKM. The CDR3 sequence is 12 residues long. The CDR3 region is CASSLRRGEQYF. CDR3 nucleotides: TGTGCCAGCAGTTTACGGAGGGGCGAGCAGTACTTC. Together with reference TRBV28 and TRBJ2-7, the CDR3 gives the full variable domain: DVKVTQSSRYLVKRTGEKVFLECVQDMDHENMFWYRQDPGLGLRLIYFSYDVKMKEKGDIPEGYSVSREKKERFSLILESASTNQTSMYLCASSLRRGEQYFGPGTRLTVT.

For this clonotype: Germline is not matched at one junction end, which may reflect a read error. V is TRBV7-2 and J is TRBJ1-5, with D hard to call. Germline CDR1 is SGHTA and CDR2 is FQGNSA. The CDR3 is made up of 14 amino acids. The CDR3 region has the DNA TGTGCCAGCAGCCCTTACTATAGCGATCAGCCCCAGCATTTT. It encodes CASSPYYSDQPQHF.

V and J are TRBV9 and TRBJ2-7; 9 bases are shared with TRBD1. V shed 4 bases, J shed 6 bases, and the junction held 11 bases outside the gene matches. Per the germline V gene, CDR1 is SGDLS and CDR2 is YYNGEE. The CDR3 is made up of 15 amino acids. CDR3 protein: CASSRIVGQGSEQYF. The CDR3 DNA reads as TGTGCCAGCAGCCGAATAGTTGGACAGGGGAGCGAGCAGTACTTC.

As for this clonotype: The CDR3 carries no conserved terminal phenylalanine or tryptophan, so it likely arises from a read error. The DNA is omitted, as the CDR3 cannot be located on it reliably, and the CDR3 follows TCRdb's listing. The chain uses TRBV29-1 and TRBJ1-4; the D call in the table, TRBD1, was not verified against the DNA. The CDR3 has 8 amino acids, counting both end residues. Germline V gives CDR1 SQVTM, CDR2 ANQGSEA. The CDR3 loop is CSVLRGVR.

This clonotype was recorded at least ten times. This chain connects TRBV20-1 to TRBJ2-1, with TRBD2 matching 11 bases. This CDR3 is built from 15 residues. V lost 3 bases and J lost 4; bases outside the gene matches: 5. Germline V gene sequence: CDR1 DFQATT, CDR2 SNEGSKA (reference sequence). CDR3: CSARGLAGGYNEQFF. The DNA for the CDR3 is TGCAGTGCTAGGGGCCTAGCGGGGGGTTACAATGAGCAGTTCTTC.

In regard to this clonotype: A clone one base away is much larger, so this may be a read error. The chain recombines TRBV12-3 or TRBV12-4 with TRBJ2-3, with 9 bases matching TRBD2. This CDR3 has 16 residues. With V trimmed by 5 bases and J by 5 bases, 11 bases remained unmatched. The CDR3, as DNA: TGTGCCAGCAGTAAGGCCGGCGGGGGGGGCCAAGATACGCAGTATTTT. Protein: CASSKAGGGGQDTQYF.

CDR3 bases: TGTGCCAGCAGTTTATCCCCCCAAGAGACCCAGTACTTC. As protein: CASSLSPQETQYF. The V gene is TRBV12-3 or TRBV12-4, the J gene TRBJ2-5; D ambiguous. The CDR3 covers 13 residues. V lost 2 bases and J 1 base, leaving 5 bases between the germline ends.

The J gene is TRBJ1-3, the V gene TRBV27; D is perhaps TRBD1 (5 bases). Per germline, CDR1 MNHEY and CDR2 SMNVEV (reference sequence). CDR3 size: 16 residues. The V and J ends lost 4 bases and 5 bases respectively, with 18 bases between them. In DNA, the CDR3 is TGTGCCAGCAGTTCCTATCAATCAGGGTTTAGAAACACCATATATTTT. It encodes CASSSYQSGFRNTIYF.

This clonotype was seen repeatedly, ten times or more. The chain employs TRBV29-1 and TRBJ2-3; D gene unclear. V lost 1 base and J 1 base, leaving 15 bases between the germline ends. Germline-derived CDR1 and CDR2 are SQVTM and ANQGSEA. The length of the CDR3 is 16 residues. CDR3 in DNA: TGCAGCGTTGAAGTAAGATGGGCTAGTCGCACAGATACGCAGTATTTT. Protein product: CSVEVRWASRTDTQYF.

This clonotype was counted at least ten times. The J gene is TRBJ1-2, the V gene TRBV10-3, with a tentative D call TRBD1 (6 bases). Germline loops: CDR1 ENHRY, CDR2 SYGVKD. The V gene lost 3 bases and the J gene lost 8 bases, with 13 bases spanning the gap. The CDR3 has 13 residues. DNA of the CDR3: TGTGCCATCAGTGAAAGCCACAGGGACGGCTACACCTTC. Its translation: CAISESHRDGYTF.

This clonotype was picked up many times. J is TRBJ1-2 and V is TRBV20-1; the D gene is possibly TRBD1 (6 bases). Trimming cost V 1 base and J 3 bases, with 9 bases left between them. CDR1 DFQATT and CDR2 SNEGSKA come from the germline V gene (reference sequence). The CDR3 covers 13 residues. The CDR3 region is CSARGQADYGYTF. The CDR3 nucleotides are TGCAGTGCTAGAGGACAGGCTGACTATGGCTACACCTTC.

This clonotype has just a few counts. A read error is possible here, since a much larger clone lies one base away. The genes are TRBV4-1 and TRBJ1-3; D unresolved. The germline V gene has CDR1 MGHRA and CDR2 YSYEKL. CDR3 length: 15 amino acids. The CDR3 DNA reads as TGCGCCAGCAGCCAGGAGGGTTCTGCTGGAAACGCCATATATTTT. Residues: CASSQEGSAGNAIYF.